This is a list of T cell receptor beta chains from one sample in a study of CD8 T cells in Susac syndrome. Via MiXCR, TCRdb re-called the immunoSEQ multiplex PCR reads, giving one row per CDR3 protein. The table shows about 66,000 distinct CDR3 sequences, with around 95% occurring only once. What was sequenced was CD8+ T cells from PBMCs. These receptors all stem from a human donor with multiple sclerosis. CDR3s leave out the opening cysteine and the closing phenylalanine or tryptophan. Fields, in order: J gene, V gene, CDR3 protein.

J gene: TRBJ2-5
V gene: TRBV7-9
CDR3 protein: ASSFPGQGQETQY

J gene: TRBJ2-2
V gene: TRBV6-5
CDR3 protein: ASRDRENPGELF

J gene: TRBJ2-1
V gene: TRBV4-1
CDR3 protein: ASSSPSYNEQF

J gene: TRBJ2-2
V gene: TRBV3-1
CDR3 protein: ASLPSRGANTGELF

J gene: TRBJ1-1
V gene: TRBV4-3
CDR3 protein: ASSPDPAQEAF

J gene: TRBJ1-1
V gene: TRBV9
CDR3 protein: ASSVGDRGHYTEAF

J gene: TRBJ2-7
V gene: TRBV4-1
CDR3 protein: ASSQLVPGLAGRYEQY

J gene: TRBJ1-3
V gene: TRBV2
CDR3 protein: ASSEWTGGADTIY

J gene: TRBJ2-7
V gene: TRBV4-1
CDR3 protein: ASSHASRQGSSYEQY

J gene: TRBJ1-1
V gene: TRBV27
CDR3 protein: ASIGTGGTEAF

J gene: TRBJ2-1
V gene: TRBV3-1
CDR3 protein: ASSQGFGLAGVLHNEQF

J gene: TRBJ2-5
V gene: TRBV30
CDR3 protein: AWDGQTQY

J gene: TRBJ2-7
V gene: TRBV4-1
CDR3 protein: ASRPGQGPYEQY

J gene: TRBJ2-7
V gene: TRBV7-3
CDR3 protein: ASSPSGGAYEQY

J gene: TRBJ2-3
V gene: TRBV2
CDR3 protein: ASSDRGRTTDTQY

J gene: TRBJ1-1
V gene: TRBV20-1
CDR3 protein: SAESLTGTFGNTEAF

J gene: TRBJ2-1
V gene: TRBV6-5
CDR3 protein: ASSYSVAVGQGSNEQF

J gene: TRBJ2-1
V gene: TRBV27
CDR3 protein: ASSFQRGNEQF

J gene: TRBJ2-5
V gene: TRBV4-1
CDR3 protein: ASSQTGFGETQY

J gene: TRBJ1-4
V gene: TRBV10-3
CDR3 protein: AISESVNEKLF

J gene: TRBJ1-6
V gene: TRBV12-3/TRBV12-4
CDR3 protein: ASSFLHRDNSPLH

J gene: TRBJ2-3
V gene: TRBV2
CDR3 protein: ASRGTSGGLDTQY

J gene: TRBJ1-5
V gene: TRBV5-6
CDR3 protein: ASSSRDRPNQPQH

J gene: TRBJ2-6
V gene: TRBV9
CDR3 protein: ASSAANSGANVLT

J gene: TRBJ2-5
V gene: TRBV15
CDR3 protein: ATSTGTSRETQY

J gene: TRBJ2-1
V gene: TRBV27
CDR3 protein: ASGLAGPYNEQF

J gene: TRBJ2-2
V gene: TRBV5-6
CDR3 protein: ASSLVRSYGELF

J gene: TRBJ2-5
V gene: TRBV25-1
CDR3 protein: ASRERGHQETQY

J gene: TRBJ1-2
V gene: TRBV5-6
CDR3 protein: ASSEIRVLRGYT

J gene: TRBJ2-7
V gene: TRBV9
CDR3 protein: ASSVGDRSYEQY

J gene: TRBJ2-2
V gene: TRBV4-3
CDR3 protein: ASSQLQGASGELF

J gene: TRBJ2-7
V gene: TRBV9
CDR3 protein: ASSVGPGGEQY

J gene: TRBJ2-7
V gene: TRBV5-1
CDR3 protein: ASSLTGDSSYEQY

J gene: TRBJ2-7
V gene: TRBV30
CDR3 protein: AWGGTTGGTYEQY

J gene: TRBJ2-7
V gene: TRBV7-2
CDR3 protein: ASSSYLAGGGYEQY

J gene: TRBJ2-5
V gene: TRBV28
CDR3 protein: ASSLDRAQTQY

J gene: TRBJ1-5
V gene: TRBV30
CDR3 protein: AWSGHGNQPQH